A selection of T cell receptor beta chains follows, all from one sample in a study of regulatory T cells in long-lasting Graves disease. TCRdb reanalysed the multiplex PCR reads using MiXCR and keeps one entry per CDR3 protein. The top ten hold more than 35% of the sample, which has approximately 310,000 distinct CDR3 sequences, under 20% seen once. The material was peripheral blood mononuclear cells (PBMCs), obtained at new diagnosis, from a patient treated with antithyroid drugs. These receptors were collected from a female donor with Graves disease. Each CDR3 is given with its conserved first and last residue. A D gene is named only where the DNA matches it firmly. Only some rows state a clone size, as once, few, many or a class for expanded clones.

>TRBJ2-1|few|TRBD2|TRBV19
TGTGCCAGTAGTATAGCGAGCCTAGCGGGACATGAGCAGTTCTTC
CASSIASLAGHEQFF
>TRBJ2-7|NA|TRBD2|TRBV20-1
TGCAGTGCTATAACTATTTTTAGCGGGAGGGAGTACGAGCAGTACTTC
CSAITIFSGREYEQYF
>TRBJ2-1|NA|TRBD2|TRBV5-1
TGCGCCAGCAGCTCGGAGGTGGGACTAGTTGCTGGTGAGCAGTTCTTC
CASSSEVGLVAGEQFF
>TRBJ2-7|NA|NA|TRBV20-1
TGCAGTGCTAGATCTACGGGACCCCTGGACTCCTACGAGCAGTACTTC
CSARSTGPLDSYEQYF
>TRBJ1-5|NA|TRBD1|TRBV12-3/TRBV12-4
TGTGCCAGCAGTTCCTTGGACAGGGGGCCGCATCAGCCCCAGCATTTT
CASSSLDRGPHQPQHF
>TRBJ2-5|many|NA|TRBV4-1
TGCGCCAGCAGCTTTGGGGGCCTAAACCAAGAGACCCAGTACTTC
CASSFGGLNQETQYF
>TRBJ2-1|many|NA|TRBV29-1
TGCAGCGTTGAAGGTGGAGCGTCCCTCTCCTACAATGAGCAGTTCTTC
CSVEGGASLSYNEQFF
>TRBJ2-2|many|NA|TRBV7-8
TGTGCCAGCAGCTTGGGAGCGCTCCGGGCCGGCACCGGGGAGCTGTTTTTT
CASSLGALRAGTGELFF
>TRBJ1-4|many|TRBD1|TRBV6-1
TGTGCCAGCACCCTGACAGGGGATCTTGAAAAACTGTTTTTT
CASTLTGDLEKLFF
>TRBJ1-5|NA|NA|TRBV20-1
TGCAGTGCTAGAGCCCTAGGATTTAATCAGCCCCAGCATTTT
CSARALGFNQPQHF
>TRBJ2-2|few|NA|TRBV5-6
TGTGCCAGCAGCTTGGGAGGGATAACCGGGGAGCTGTTTTTT
CASSLGGITGELFF
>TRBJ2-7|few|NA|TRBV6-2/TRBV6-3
TGTGCCAGCAGTGAAATACGACAGCTTCTCTACGAGCAGTACTTC
CASSEIRQLLYEQYF
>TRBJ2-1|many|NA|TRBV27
TGTGCCAGCAGTTATCAAGCGGGTAGTTATGAGCAGTTCTTC
CASSYQAGSYEQFF
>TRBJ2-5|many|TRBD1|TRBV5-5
TGTGCCAGCAGCCACGGATTTACAGGGGAAGAGACCCAGTACTTC
CASSHGFTGEETQYF